This T cell receptor (beta chain) was found in a study of patients and donors after allogeneic stem cell transplantation. TCRdb re-called the RT-PCR reads with MiXCR, one entry per CDR3 protein. The table shows 410,000 or so distinct CDR3 sequences, with 16% occurring only once. V was cut by 6 bases and J by 0 bases, with 17 bases left in between. The CDR3 has 16 residues. Per the germline V gene, CDR1 is KGHSH and CDR2 is LQKENI. This clonotype was recorded a few times. The clonotype was recovered from a human donor who was either an allogeneic HSCT recipient or a stem cell or donor lymphocyte infusion donor (not recorded which). It is not recorded whose cells these are; they may come from a transplant donor. This chain links TRBV18 with TRBJ1-2; weak D call: TRBD1 (6 bases). The source material was blood, either unsorted or a sorted T cell fraction (not recorded which). CDR3 bases: TGTGCCAGCTCGCCTACCACAGGGCCCCCTAACTATGGCTACACCTTC. This gives the protein CASSPTTGPPNYGYTF.